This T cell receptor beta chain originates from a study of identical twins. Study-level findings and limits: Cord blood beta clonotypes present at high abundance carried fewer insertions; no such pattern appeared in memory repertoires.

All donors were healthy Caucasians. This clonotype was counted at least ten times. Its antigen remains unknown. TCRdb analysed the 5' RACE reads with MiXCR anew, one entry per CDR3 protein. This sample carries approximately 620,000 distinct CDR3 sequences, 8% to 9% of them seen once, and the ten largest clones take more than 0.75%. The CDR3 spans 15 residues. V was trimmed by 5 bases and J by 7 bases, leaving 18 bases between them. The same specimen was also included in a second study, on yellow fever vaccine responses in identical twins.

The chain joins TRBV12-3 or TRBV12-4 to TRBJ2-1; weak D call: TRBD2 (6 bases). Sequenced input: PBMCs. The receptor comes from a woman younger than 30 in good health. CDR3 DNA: TGTGCCAGCAGTCGCCGGGGCGGGAAATCTAATGAGCAGTTCTTC. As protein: CASSRRGGKSNEQFF.